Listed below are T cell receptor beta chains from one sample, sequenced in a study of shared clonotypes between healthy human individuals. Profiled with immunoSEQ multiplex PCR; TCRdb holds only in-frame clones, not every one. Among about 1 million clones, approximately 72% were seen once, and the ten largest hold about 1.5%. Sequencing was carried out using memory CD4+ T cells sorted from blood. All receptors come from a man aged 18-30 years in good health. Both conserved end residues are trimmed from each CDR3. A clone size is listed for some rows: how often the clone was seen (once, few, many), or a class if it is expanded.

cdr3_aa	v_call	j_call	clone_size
ASRPTGREQY	TRBV25-1	TRBJ2-7	.
ASSDSGFQETQY	TRBV6-5	TRBJ2-5	.
ASSLVPPNTEAF	TRBV7-9	TRBJ1-1	.
AIRKKRGYEQY	TRBV9	TRBJ2-7	many
ASSDIAGLRRTGELF	TRBV6-1	TRBJ2-2	.
ASSQGQGLVGDTIY	TRBV7-9	TRBJ1-3	.
ASSSPRTGNTEAF	TRBV7-2	TRBJ1-1	.
ASSQSQGNQPQH	TRBV27	TRBJ1-5	.
ASSLTGNEQY	TRBV5-1	TRBJ2-7	.
ASRFKLGPYGYT	TRBV6-1	TRBJ1-2	.
ASSLGQGGAEAF	TRBV9	TRBJ1-1	.
SVGDSARQY	TRBV29-1	TRBJ2-7	.
ASAWPSQNTGELF	TRBV7-9	TRBJ2-2	.
ASSQPTITGISYEQY	TRBV23-1	TRBJ2-7	.
ASSPLKAPGLITDTQY	TRBV7-9	TRBJ2-3	.
ATSRALTSTDTQY	TRBV15	TRBJ2-3	.
ASSYDFRYRESSYNEQF	TRBV4-2	TRBJ2-1	many
ASSGETGLGEKLF	TRBV6-1	TRBJ1-4	.
ASSMRGDEQF	TRBV7-9	TRBJ2-1	.
ASSSGKETQY	TRBV19	TRBJ2-5	.
AWSVQLFGRGDTGELF	TRBV30	TRBJ2-2	.
ASSVNRAYEQY	TRBV2	TRBJ2-7	.
ASGPNTGELF	TRBV9	TRBJ2-2	few
ASSPGRASEQY	TRBV18	TRBJ2-7	.
ASIRQEGNTEAF	TRBV2	TRBJ1-1	.
ASTTSNTGELF	TRBV2	TRBJ2-2	.
ASNDGLSGNTIY	TRBV11-2	TRBJ1-3	once
AWSSGTGGNQPQH	TRBV30	TRBJ1-5	.
ASSYGTGASPLH	TRBV6-6	TRBJ1-6	.
ASSLYLGESGNTIY	TRBV7-9	TRBJ1-3	few
AISDPGTMNTEAF	TRBV10-3	TRBJ1-1	.
ASSNGLAATYEQY	TRBV2	TRBJ2-7	.
ASSHDRSEKLF	TRBV4-1	TRBJ1-4	few
ASSTGLAGGLSYNEQF	TRBV19	TRBJ2-1	.
ASSLGQWGTEAF	TRBV7-9	TRBJ1-1	.
ASSHPGAYEQY	TRBV11-2	TRBJ2-7	.
ASSSEDRGFTEAF	TRBV19	TRBJ1-1	.
ASTTMGYQETQY	TRBV11-2	TRBJ2-5	.
ASSQGQGAVTYNEQF	TRBV5-4	TRBJ2-1	.
ASSPISTSGNEQY	TRBV6-5	TRBJ2-7	.